This T cell receptor beta chain derives from a study of blood T cell repertoires in COVID-19 (dated by TCRdb to 2018 to 2021). Concerning the study at large: The collaborator samples originated in the United States, Italy and Spain and spanned the acute and convalescent phases of COVID-19. The material from the prospective study consisted of cDNA or gDNA derived from T cells, B-cell-depleted T cells, or PBMCs. Subjects who had been exposed to COVID-19, were actively infected with it, or had recovered from it provided the deeply sampled blood TCRbeta repertoires that made up the dataset. The repertoires were made available in a free public database intended to serve as a resource for research on the immune response to SARS-CoV-2. Samples came from the ongoing ImmuneRACE study (first 160 participants) plus 1,254 subjects from 6 global collaborators. Sample metadata almost always included a de-identified subject ID, COVID-19 status, age in years and sex. HLA class I and class II types, where available, came from metadata supplied by the sample provider rather than from assay-based typing. Here is what the overall study found, with its caveats: How much clinical and demographic metadata was included differed by source and by participant, and the metadata was provided uncurated.

To note about this clone: Its antigen remains unidentified. No much larger clone is present one base from it, and per-base qualities are unavailable. This specimen includes other DNA sequences encoding the same CDR3.

From the germline V gene, CDR1 is SGHAT and CDR2 is FQNNGV. Taken from cysteine to phenylalanine, the CDR3 has 14 residues. Only CDR3 DNA is held: 42 bases, read in frame from base 1. Compared with germline, V lacks 1 base and J lacks 6 bases; bases without a gene match: 3. Participants in the prospective study were aged 18 to 89 years, lived in under 30 United States geographic areas, and enrolled through a virtual design. Cohort assignment in the prospective study relied on participant-reported clinical history from a screening survey and a study questionnaire. Each participant in the prospective study had whole blood, serum and a nasopharyngeal or oropharyngeal swab collected by mobile phlebotomists. Over an approximately two-month period, participants in the prospective study had the option of providing additional blood draws and questionnaires. Blood samples from the prospective study were shipped frozen or at room temperature prior to DNA extraction.

TCRbeta CDR3 regions were amplified from genomic DNA using the immunoSEQ Assay, a bias-controlled multiplex PCR. The paper's processing steps were these. Within the assay, amplification of reference gene primers was used to estimate how many nucleated cells each sample contained. To quantify the absolute abundance of each unique TCRbeta CDR3 rearrangement, sequence reads were collapsed and filtered. Productive Simpson clonality was computed per sample as the square root of Simpson's diversity index over productive rearrangements. The table comes from immuneACCESS by way of TCRdb, which keeps in-frame sequences with V and J called. Part of the clones is missing from these tables; in studies checked, under half for an unresolved V gene and the rest for unknown reasons. V and J calls and clone size follow that table, whereas D and trimming were derived from the DNA. The sample data list just over 300,000 clones, and nearly 90% of these were observed just once. The ten most abundant clones make up around 4.5% of the sample.

The sequence came from a woman aged 18 to 35 with acute COVID-19. The rearranged segments are TRBV11-2 and TRBJ1-5; TRBD1 lines up with 7 middle nucleotides. Sequenced material: PBMCs or T cells enriched from blood (not recorded which). This receptor has the CDR3 CASSLGQGGQPQHF. The nucleotide sequence reads as follows: TGTGCCAGCAGCTTAGGACAGGGCGGTCAGCCCCAGCATTTT.